This T cell receptor beta chain was identified in a study of T-cell reconstitution after alpha-beta-depleted transplantation in children. Regarding the study as a whole: Certain patients had high TCRbeta diversity at day 60, and it came from recipient T cells and thymic progenitors that survived. About two months after transplant, alpha-beta T cells reportedly came from several hundred expanded graft clones. Among T cells one year after transplant, newly produced cells accounted for most counts and diversity.

Deletions cut 8 bases from V and 3 bases from J, with 14 bases between. Germline values: CDR1 SNHLY, CDR2 FYNNEI. The length of the CDR3 is 13 residues. This sample's TCRbeta library carried unique molecular identifier barcodes. TCRdb analysed the PCR reads with MiXCR anew, one entry per CDR3 protein. The data hold around 210,000 distinct CDR3 sequences, with approximately 6.9% observed a single time. The sample holds many counts of this clonotype. The antigen remains unidentified. The rearrangement joins TRBV2 to TRBJ2-7; D gene unclear. The sequence was obtained from a boy aged 2 to 10 with acute lymphoblastic leukemia, due to receive a stem cell transplant. Material: PBMCs, obtained before TCRalphabeta/CD19-depleted stem cell transplant. CDR3 in amino acids: CASRPSFGYEQYF. CDR3 sequence (DNA): TGTGCCAGCCGACCCTCTTTTGGCTACGAGCAGTACTTC.